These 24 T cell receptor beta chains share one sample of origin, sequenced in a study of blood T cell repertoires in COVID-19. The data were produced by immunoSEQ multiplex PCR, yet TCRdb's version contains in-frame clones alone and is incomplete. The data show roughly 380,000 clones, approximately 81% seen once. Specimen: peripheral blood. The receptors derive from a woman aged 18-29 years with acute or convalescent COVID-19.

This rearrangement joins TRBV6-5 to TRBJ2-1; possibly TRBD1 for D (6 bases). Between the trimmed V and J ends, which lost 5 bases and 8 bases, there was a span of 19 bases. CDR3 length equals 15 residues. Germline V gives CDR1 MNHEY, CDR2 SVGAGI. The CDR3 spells CASSPGVRLDDEQFF. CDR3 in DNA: TGTGCCAGCAGTCCAGGGGTCCGGCTTGACGATGAGCAGTTCTTC.

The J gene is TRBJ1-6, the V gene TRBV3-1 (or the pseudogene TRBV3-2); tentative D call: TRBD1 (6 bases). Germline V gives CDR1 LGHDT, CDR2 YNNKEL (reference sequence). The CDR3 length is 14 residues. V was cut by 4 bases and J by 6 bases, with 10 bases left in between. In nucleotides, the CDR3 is TGTGCCAGCAGCCCGACAGGACCTAATTCACCCCTCCACTTT. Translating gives CASSPTGPNSPLHF.

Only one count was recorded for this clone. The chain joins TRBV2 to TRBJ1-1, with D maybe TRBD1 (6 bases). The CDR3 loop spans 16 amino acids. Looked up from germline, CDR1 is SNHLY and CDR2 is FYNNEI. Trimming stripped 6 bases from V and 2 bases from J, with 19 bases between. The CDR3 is CASRARWGHLNTEAFF. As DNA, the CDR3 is TGTGCCAGCAGGGCGCGGTGGGGACACCTAAACACTGAAGCTTTCTTT.

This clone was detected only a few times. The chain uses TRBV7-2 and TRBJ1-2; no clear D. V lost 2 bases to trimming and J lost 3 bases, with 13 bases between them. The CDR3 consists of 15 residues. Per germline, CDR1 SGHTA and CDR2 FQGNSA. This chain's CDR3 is CASSLSGPVHYGYTF. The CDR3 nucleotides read TGTGCCAGCAGCTTATCAGGTCCGGTCCACTATGGCTACACCTTC.

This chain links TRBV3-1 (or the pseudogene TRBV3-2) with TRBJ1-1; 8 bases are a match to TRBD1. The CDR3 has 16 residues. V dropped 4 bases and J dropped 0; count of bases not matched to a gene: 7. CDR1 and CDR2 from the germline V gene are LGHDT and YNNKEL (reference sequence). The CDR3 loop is CASSLGTGTMNTEAFF. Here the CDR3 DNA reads TGTGCCAGCAGCCTCGGGACAGGCACTATGAACACTGAAGCTTTCTTT.

CDR3 sequence (DNA): TGTGCCTGGAGTGAACTGCTAGGGGCTGAAGCTTTCTTT. It codes for CAWSELLGAEAFF. The chain carries TRBV30 and TRBJ1-1; tentatively, D is TRBD1 (5 bases). Trimming shortened V by 1 base and J by 6 bases, and 12 bases separated the two germline ends. CDR3 size: 13 residues. CDR1 GTSNPN and CDR2 SVGIG come from the germline V gene (reference sequence).

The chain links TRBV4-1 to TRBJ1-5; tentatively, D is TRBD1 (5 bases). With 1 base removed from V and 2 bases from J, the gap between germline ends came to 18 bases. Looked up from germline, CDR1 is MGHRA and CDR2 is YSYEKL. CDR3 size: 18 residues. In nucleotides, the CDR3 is TGCGCCAGCAGCCAAGCGGACTTGGGGTGGGGGGGCAATCAGCCCCAGCATTTT. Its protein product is CASSQADLGWGGNQPQHF.

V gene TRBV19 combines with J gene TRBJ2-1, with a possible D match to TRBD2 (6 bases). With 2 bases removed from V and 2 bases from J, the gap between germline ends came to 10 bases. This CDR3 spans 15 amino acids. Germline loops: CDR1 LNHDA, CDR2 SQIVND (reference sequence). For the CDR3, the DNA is TGTGCCAGTAGTATATCGCGGGGAGCCTACAATGAGCAGTTCTTC. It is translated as CASSISRGAYNEQFF.

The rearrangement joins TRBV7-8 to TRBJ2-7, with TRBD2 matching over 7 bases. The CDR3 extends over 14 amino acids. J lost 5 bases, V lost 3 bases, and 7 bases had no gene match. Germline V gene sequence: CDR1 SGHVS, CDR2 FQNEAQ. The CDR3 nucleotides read TGTGCCAGCAGCTTGGGGGGGTCCAGGGACGAGCAGTACTTC. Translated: CASSLGGSRDEQYF.

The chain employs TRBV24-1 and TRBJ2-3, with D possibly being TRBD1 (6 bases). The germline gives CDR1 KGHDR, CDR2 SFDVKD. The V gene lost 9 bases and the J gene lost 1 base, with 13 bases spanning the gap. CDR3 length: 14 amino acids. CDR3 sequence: CATEQGSGTDTQYF. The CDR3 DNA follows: TGTGCCACCGAACAGGGTAGCGGCACAGATACGCAGTATTTT.

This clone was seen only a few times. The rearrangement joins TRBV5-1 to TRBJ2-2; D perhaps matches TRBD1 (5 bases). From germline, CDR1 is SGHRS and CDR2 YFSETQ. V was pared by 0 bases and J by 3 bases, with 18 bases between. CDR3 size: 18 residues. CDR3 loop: CASSLGGQQVGDTGELFF. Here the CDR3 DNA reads TGCGCCAGCAGCTTGGGAGGACAACAGGTTGGTGACACCGGGGAGCTGTTTTTT.

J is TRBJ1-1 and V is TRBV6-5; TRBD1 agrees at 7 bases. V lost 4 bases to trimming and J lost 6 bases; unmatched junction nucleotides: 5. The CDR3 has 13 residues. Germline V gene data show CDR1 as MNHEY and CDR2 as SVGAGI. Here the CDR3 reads CASSSPQGAEAFF. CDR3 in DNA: TGTGCCAGCAGTTCCCCCCAGGGGGCTGAAGCTTTCTTT.

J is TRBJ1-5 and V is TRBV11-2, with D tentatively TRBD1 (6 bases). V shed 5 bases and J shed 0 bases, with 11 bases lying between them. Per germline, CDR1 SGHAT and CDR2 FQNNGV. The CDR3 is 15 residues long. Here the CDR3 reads CASSPGQYSNQPQHF. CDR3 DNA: TGTGCCAGCAGCCCTGGACAGTATAGCAATCAGCCCCAGCATTTT.

CDR3 protein: CASSDGTENTDTQYF. The CDR3 DNA sequence: TGTGCCAGCAGCGATGGGACAGAAAACACAGATACGCAGTATTTT. This rearrangement joins TRBV9 to TRBJ2-3; 7 nucleotides align to TRBD1. CDR1 is SGDLS, CDR2 YYNGEE, per germline. J lost 2 bases, V lost 3 bases, and 6 bases had no gene match. The CDR3 has 15 residues. Full variable domain (remainder filled in from reference TRBV9 and TRBJ2-3): DSGVTQTPKHLITATGQRVTLRCSPRSGDLSVYWYQQSLDQGLQFLIQYYNGEERAKGNILERFSAQQFPDLHSELNLSSLELGDSALYFCASSDGTENTDTQYFGPGTRLTVL.

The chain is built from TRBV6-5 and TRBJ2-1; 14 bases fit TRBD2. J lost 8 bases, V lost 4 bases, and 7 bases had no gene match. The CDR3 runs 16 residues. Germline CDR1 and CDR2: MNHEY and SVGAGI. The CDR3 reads CASSWVTSGRAHEQFF. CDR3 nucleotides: TGTGCCAGCAGTTGGGTGACTAGCGGGAGGGCCCATGAGCAGTTCTTC.

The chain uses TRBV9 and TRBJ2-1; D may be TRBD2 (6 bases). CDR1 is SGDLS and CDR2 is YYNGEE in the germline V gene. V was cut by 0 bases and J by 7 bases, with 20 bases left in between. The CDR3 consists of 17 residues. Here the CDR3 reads CASSVGSGGDWLNEQFF. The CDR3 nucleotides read TGTGCCAGCAGCGTAGGATCAGGAGGGGACTGGTTGAATGAGCAGTTCTTC.

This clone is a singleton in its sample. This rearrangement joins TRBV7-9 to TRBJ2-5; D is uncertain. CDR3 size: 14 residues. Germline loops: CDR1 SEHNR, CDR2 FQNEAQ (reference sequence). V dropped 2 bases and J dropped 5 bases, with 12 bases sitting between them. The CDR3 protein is CASSLRRSRETQYF. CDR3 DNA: TGTGCCAGCAGCTTAAGGCGGAGCCGGGAGACCCAGTACTTC.

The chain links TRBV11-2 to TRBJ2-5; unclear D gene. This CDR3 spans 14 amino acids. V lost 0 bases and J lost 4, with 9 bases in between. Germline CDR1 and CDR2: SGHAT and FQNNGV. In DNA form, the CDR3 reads TGTGCCAGCAGCTTAGACCGGGTGGGAGAGACCCAGTACTTC. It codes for CASSLDRVGETQYF.

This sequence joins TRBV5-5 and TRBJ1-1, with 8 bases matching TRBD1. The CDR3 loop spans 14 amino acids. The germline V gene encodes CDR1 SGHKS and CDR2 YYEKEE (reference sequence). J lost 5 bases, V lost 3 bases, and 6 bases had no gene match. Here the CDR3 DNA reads TGTGCCAGCAGCTCCGACAGGGGCCTTACTGAAGCTTTCTTT. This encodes CASSSDRGLTEAFF.

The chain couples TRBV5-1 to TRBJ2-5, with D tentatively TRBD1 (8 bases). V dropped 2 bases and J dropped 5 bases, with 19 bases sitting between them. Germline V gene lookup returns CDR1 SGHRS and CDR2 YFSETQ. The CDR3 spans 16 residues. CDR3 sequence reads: CASSLWTQGEGETQYF. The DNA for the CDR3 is TGCGCCAGCAGCTTATGGACACAGGGGGAGGGTGAGACCCAGTACTTC.

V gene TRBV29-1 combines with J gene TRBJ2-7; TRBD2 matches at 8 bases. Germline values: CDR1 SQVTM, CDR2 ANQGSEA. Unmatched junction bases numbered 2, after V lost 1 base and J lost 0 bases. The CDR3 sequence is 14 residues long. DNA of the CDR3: TGCAGCGTTGAAGCGGGGGGGAGCTCCTACGAGCAGTACTTC. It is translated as CSVEAGGSSYEQYF.

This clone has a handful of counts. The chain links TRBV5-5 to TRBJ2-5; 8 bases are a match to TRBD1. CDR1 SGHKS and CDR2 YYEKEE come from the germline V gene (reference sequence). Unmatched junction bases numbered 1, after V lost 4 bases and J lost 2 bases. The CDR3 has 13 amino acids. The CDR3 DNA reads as TGTGCCAGCAGCAGGGACAGGCAAGAGACCCAGTACTTC. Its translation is CASSRDRQETQYF. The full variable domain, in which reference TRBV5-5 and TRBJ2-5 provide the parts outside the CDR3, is DAGVTQSPTHLIKTRGQQVTLRCSPISGHKSVSWYQQVLGQGPQFIFQYYEKEERGRGNFPDRFSARQFPNYSSELNVNALLLGDSALYLCASSRDRQETQYFGPGTRLLVL.

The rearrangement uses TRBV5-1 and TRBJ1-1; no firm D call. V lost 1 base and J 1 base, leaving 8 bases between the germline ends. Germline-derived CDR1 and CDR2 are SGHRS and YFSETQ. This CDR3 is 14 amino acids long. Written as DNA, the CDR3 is TGCGCCAGCAGCTTGCGAGAGAGGAACACTGAAGCTTTCTTT. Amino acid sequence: CASSLRERNTEAFF.

The CDR3 coding sequence is TGTGCCAGCAGCTTACAGGTTGACGAGCAGTACTTC. It is translated as CASSLQVDEQYF. This chain connects TRBV5-8 to TRBJ2-7; D is perhaps TRBD1 (5 bases). The germline V gene has CDR1 SGHTS and CDR2 YDEGEE. The CDR3 length is 12 residues. The ends were cut back, 2 bases at V and 5 bases at J, with 8 bases in the middle. Full variable domain (missing parts from reference TRBV5-8 and TRBJ2-7): EAGVTQSPTHLIKTRGQQATLRCSPISGHTSVYWYQQALGLGLQFLLWYDEGEERNRGNFPPRFSGRQFPNYSSELNVNALELEDSALYLCASSLQVDEQYFGPGTRLTVT.